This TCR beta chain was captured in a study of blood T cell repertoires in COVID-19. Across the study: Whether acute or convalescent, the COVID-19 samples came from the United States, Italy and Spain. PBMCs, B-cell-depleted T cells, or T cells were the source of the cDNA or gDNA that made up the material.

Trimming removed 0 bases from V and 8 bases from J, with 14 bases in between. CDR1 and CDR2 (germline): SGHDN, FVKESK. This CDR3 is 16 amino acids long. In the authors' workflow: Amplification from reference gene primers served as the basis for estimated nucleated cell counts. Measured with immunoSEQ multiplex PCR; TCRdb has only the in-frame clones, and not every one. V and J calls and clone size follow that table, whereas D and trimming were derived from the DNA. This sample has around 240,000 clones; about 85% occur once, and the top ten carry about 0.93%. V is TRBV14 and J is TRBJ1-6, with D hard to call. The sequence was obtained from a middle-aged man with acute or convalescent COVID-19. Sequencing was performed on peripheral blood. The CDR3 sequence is CASSQERGQAYSPLHF. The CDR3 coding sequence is TGTGCCAGCAGCCAAGAACGAGGGCAGGCCTATTCACCCCTCCACTTT.